A selection of T cell receptor beta chains follows, all from one sample in a study of T cells in Graves' hyperthyroidism and ophthalmopathy. TCRdb reprocessed the multiplex PCR reads via MiXCR and lists one record per CDR3 protein. The data hold roughly 660,000 distinct CDR3 sequences, with 15% to 20% observed a single time. The sample consisted of blood. The receptors shown here come from a man aged 50 to 59 with Graves' hyperthyroidism. The CDR3 runs from the conserved cysteine through the conserved F or W. The D gene is left open where the match is weak. Rows give clone size only sometimes, using once, few, many, or a class for an expanded clone.

>TRBV7-9|TRBD2|TRBJ2-1|many
TGTGCCAGCAGCCAGGGGACTAGCGGGAGGAGCAATGAGCAGTTCTTC
CASSQGTSGRSNEQFF
>TRBV3-1|-|TRBJ2-7|few
TGTGCCAGCAGCCATCGGGACTTCTCCTACGAGCAGTACTTC
CASSHRDFSYEQYF
>TRBV27|-|TRBJ1-2|many
TGTGCCAGCAGTTCAGTCGGACAGCCTTTCGTAGGTAGCTACACCTTC
CASSSVGQPFVGSYTF
>TRBV6-1|TRBD2|TRBJ2-3|few
TGTGCCAGCAGCAGCAGGACTAGCGGGAGTCTGCTCGATACGCAGTATTTT
CASSSRTSGSLLDTQYF
>TRBV28|-|TRBJ2-3|many
TGTGCCAGCAGTTTATCAGGACTGGGGCGAGGCACAGATACGCAGTATTTT
CASSLSGLGRGTDTQYF
>TRBV10-2|-|TRBJ2-1|-
TGCGCCAGCAGTGAGTCGGCGGCGGTCCAGCCCTACAATGAGCAGTTCTTC
CASSESAAVQPYNEQFF
>TRBV7-2|-|TRBJ2-2|many
TGTGCCAGCAGCTTAGCCTACTCCACCGGGGAGCTGTTTTTT
CASSLAYSTGELFF
>TRBV7-3|-|TRBJ2-7|many
TGTGCCAGCAGCTTAGGCAGCGAAAGCCGCTACGAGCAGTACTTC
CASSLGSESRYEQYF
>TRBV28|-|TRBJ2-7|many
TGTGCCAGCAGTATCACACAGGGAGGCTACGAGCAGTACTTC
CASSITQGGYEQYF
>TRBV11-2|-|TRBJ2-1|many
TGTGCCAGCAGTTTGGGGGTGACCTACAATGAGCAGTTCTTC
CASSLGVTYNEQFF
>TRBV19|TRBD2|TRBJ2-1|-
TGTGCCAGTAGTATAGACTGGAGCGGGGCCGGGCAGTTCTTC
CASSIDWSGAGQFF
>TRBV4-3|-|TRBJ2-6|-
TGCGCCAGCAGCCCGGAGGACGGTTCTGGGGCCAACGTCCTGACTTTC
CASSPEDGSGANVLTF
>TRBV11-1|-|TRBJ2-3|many
TGTGCCAGCAGCTTATTCTCCCGGACTAACACAGATACGCAGTATTTT
CASSLFSRTNTDTQYF
>TRBV9|-|TRBJ1-1|few
TGTGCCAGCAGCGCCTCGTGGGGCGGTACTGACACTGAAGCTTTCTTT
CASSASWGGTDTEAFF
>TRBV30|-|TRBJ2-5|many
TGTGCCGCTGGGCGGGTTCAAGAGACCCAGTACTTC
CAAGRVQETQYF
>TRBV7-3|TRBD2|TRBJ2-5|many
TGTGCCAGCAGCGAGACTAGCGCGCGGCAAGAGACCCAGTACTTC
CASSETSARQETQYF
>TRBV6-2/TRBV6-3|TRBD1|TRBJ1-1|once
TGTGCCAGCAGGGAGGGACAGGGGAACACTGAAGCTTTCTTT
CASREGQGNTEAFF
>TRBV6-1|TRBD2|TRBJ2-1|many
TGTGCCAGCAGTGAGGGACTAGCGGGATTGGATGAGCAGTTCTTC
CASSEGLAGLDEQFF
>TRBV12-3/TRBV12-4|-|TRBJ1-5|-
TGTGCCAGCAGTTTAATCGGCAGCAATCAGCCCCAGCATTTT
CASSLIGSNQPQHF
>TRBV5-1|-|TRBJ1-4|-
TGCGCCAGCAGCTTCGGAACAGGGAGTGAAAAACTGTTTTTT
CASSFGTGSEKLFF
>TRBV27|-|TRBJ2-7|few
TGTGCCAGCAGACTTCAGGGGATTCCCTACAACGAGCAGTACTTC
CASRLQGIPYNEQYF
>TRBV5-1|-|TRBJ1-2|few
TGCGCCAGCAGCTTGGGTAGGGCGGAAGATTATGGCTACACCTTC
CASSLGRAEDYGYTF
>TRBV29-1|-|TRBJ2-7|many
TGCAGCGTTGAAGGCAGGGGGGGCTACGAGCAGTACTTC
CSVEGRGGYEQYF
>TRBV7-9|-|TRBJ2-3|many
TGTGCCAGCAGCCGACCCTTGCGGGACGATACGCAGTATTTT
CASSRPLRDDTQYF
>TRBV6-1|TRBD1|TRBJ2-7|few
TGTGCCAGCAGCCTAGGAGGGACAGGGGATTTCGAGCAGTACTTC
CASSLGGTGDFEQYF
>TRBV2|-|TRBJ2-5|-
TGTGCCAGCAGTGAAGATACAGCTTGGGGAGAGACCCAGTACTTC
CASSEDTAWGETQYF
>TRBV28|-|TRBJ2-7|-
TGTGCCAGCTATCCTCCCATAGGGAGGGGGGTTTACGAGCAGTACTTC
CASYPPIGRGVYEQYF
>TRBV7-9|-|TRBJ1-1|-
TGTGCCAGCAGCCTTGAGACAGGAGGGACCACTGAAGCTTTCTTT
CASSLETGGTTEAFF
>TRBV7-9|TRBD2|TRBJ2-3|many
TGTGCCAGCAGCGGGCAGACTAGCGGGAGGGCCGTAGATACGCAGTATTTT
CASSGQTSGRAVDTQYF
>TRBV5-1|-|TRBJ2-2|-
TGCGCCAGCAGCTTGGGACAGTCGTGGCGGGAGCTGTTTTTT
CASSLGQSWRELFF
>TRBV19|-|TRBJ2-1|-
TGTGCCAGTAGTATTGCCTCATACAATGAGCAGTTCTTC
CASSIASYNEQFF
>TRBV18|TRBD1|TRBJ2-1|few
TGTGCCAGCTCACCGGGACAGGGGAGGGGTAGCTCCTACAATGAGCAGTTCTTC
CASSPGQGRGSSYNEQFF
>TRBV27|-|TRBJ2-1|many
TGTGCCAGCAGTTTCGCGGGGTGGTCCTACAATGAGCAGTTCTTC
CASSFAGWSYNEQFF
>TRBV13|TRBD1|TRBJ2-2|-
TGTGCCAGCAGCCTGCTGGGACAGACGAACACCGGGGAGCTGTTTTTT
CASSLLGQTNTGELFF
>TRBV6-5|-|TRBJ1-1|few
TGTGCCAGCAGTTACTCGCGGCGAATGAACACTGAAGCTTTCTTT
CASSYSRRMNTEAFF
>TRBV5-1|TRBD2|TRBJ2-3|many
TGCGCCAGCAGCGGGATAGCGGGAACAGATACGCAGTATTTT
CASSGIAGTDTQYF
>TRBV6-2/TRBV6-3|TRBD2|TRBJ2-1|-
TGTGCCAGCAGCACTAGCGGGATGCACAATGAGCAGTTCTTC
CASSTSGMHNEQFF
>TRBV20-1|-|TRBJ2-5|-
TGCAGTGCTAGTGAGACAGAAGAGACCCAGTACTTC
CSASETEETQYF
>TRBV7-9|-|TRBJ1-5|-
TGTGCCAGCAGCACAGCCCCTCAGCCCCAGCATTTT
CASSTAPQPQHF
>TRBV12-5|TRBD2|TRBJ2-3|many
TGTGCTAGTGGTTCCTGGACTAGCGGGGCGGATACGCAGTATTTT
CASGSWTSGADTQYF
>TRBV20-1|-|TRBJ2-2|-
TGCAGTGCTAGCCGACCGTCGGGCACCGGGGAGCTGTTTTTT
CSASRPSGTGELFF
>TRBV5-4|-|TRBJ2-3|few
TGTGCCAGCAGCGGGGACTCCGCGTCGCAGTATTTT
CASSGDSASQYF
>TRBV28|-|TRBJ2-7|many
TGTGCCAGCACCAAAGGGGGATCCTTTTCCTACGAGCAGTACTTC
CASTKGGSFSYEQYF
>TRBV10-3|-|TRBJ2-3|few
TGTGCCATCAGTGAGTCGAGGGGGGGCGGCACAGATACGCAGTATTTT
CAISESRGGGTDTQYF
>TRBV7-8|TRBD1|TRBJ1-1|-
TGTGCCAGCAGCTTAGTGTGGGACAGAGAAGCTTTCTTT
CASSLVWDREAFF
>TRBV6-6|-|TRBJ2-7|-
TGTGCCAGCAGTTACTCAGGCATCGGGTCAAGGTACGAGCAGTACTTC
CASSYSGIGSRYEQYF
>TRBV19|TRBD1|TRBJ1-1|many
TGTGCCAGTAGTGCCGAGACAGGGGGCGGTGGGGCTTTCTTT
CASSAETGGGGAFF
>TRBV27|-|TRBJ2-2|-
TGTGCCAGAAGGGAGTACACCGGGGAGCTGTTTTTT
CARREYTGELFF